The present T cell receptor (beta chain) was sequenced within a study of blood T cell repertoires in COVID-19. Background on the study: COVID-19 samples from acute and convalescent phases originated in the United States, Italy and Spain. T cells, B-cell-depleted T cells, or PBMCs provided the cDNA or gDNA that served as material.

Some clones are missing from TCRdb's copy, which holds only in-frame ones; the method was immunoSEQ multiplex PCR. The sample includes under 350,000 clones, roughly 80% of them seen just once. The source material was peripheral blood. The clonotype originates from a man aged 60 to 75 who had recovered from COVID-19.

CDR3 residues: CASREPQGETQYF. Written as DNA, the CDR3 is TGTGCCAGCAGGGAACCGCAGGGAGAGACCCAGTACTTC. The chain uses TRBV7-9 and TRBJ2-5, with D maybe TRBD1 (5 bases). The germline V and J ends were trimmed by 6 bases and 4 bases, with 12 bases remaining between them. Per germline, CDR1 SEHNR and CDR2 FQNEAQ (reference sequence). This CDR3 is 13 amino acids long.